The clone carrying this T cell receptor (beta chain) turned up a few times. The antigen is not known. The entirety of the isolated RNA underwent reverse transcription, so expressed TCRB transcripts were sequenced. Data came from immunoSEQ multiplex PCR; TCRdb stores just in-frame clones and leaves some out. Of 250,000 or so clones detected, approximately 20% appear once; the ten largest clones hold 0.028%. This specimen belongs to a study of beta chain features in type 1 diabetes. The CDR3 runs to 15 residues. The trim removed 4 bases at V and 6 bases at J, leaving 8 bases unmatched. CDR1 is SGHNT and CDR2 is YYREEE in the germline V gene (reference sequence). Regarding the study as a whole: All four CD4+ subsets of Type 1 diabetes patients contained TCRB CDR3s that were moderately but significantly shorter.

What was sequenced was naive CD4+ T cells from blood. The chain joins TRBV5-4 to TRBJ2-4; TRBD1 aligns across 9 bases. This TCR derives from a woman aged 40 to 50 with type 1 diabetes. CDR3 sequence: CASSLPGTGTNIQYF. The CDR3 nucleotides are TGTGCCAGCAGCCTTCCCGGGACAGGGACAAACATTCAGTACTTC. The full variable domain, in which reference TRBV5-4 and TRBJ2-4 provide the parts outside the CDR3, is ETGVTQSPTHLIKTRGQQVTLRCSSQSGHNTVSWYQQALGQGPQFIFQYYREEENGRGNFPPRFSGLQFPNYSSELNVNALELDDSALYLCASSLPGTGTNIQYFGAGTRLSVL.